This T cell receptor beta chain was sequenced during a study of cytomegalovirus exposure and HLA in healthy donors. PCR involved 60 Vbeta and 13 Jbeta primers. Assay: immunoSEQ multiplex PCR; the TCRdb copy retains only in-frame clones and omits some. The table shows approximately 140,000 clones, with 78% occurring only once. Trimming took off 1 base at V and 1 base at J, with 14 bases between the two ends. This CDR3 spans 17 amino acids. The germline V gene has CDR1 SGHRS and CDR2 YFSETQ. Sequencing was carried out using PBMCs. V usage is TRBV5-1 and J usage is TRBJ1-4; D unclear. This clonotype was sampled from a male donor in good health and CMV-seronegative. As DNA, the CDR3 is TGCGCCAGCAGCTTGCGGTACCAACGGGGAACTAATGAAAAACTGTTTTTT. Translation: CASSLRYQRGTNEKLFF.